This TCR beta chain was identified in a study of blood T cell repertoires in COVID-19. This clone turned up a few times. This CDR3 region has 12 residues. V shed 5 bases and J shed 7 bases, with 12 bases lying between them. Germline V gives CDR1 MDHEN, CDR2 SYDVKM. Sequencing was performed with immunoSEQ multiplex PCR; in TCRdb, only in-frame clones are kept and a portion is missing. The sample consists of 54,000 or so clones, roughly 87% of them appearing once. This rearrangement joins TRBV28 to TRBJ2-7, with D possibly TRBD1 on 5 matching bases. This sequence originates from a man over 45 with active COVID-19. Sample: peripheral blood. CDR3 in amino acids: CASSPQGWEQYF. The CDR3 region has the DNA TGTGCCAGCAGTCCCCAGGGTTGGGAGCAGTACTTC.